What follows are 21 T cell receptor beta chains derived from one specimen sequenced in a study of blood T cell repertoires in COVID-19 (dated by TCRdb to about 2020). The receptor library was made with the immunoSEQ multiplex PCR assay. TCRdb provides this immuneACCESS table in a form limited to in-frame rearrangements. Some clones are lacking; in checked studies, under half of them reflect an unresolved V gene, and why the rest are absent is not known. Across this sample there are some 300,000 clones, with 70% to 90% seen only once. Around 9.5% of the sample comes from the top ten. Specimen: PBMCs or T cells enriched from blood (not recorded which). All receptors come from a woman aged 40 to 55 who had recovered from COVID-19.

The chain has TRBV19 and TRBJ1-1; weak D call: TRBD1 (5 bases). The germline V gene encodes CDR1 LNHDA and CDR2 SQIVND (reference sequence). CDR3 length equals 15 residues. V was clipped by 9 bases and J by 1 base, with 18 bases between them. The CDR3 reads CASRPHRGGNTEAFF. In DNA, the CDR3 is TGTGCCAGCAGGCCCCACCGGGGGGGGAACACTGAAGCTTTCTTT.

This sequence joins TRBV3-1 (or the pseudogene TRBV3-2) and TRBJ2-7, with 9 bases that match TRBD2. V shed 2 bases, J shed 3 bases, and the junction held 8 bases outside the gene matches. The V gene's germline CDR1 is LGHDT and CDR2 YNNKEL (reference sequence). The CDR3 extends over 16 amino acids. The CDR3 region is CASSQKKRGALYEQYF. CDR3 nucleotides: TGTGCCAGCAGCCAAAAAAAGCGGGGGGCCCTCTACGAGCAGTACTTC.

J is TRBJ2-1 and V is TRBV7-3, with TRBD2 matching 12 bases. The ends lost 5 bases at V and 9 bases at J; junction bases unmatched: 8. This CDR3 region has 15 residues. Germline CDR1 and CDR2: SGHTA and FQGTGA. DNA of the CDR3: TGTGCCAGCAGCCCCCTAGCGGGGGGGCCAGGTGAGCAGTTCTTC. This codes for CASSPLAGGPGEQFF.

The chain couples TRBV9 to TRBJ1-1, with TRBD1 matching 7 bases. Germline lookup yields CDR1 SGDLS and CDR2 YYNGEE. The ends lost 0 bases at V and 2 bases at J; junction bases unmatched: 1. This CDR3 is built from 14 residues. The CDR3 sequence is CASSVGQGNTEAFF. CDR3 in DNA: TGTGCCAGCAGCGTAGGACAGGGTAACACTGAAGCTTTCTTT.

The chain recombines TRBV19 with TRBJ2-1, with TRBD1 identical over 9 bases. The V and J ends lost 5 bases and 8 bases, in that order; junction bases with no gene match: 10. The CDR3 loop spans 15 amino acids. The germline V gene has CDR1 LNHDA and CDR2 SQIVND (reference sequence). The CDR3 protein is CASSLRTGVLDEQFF. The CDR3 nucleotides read TGTGCCAGTAGTCTCCGGACAGGGGTTTTAGATGAGCAGTTCTTC.

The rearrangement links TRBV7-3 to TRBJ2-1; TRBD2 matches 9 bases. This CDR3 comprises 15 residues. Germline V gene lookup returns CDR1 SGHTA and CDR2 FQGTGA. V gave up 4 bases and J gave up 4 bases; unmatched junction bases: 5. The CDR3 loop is CASSSSGGQYNEQFF. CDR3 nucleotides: TGTGCCAGCAGCTCGAGCGGGGGGCAGTACAATGAGCAGTTCTTC.

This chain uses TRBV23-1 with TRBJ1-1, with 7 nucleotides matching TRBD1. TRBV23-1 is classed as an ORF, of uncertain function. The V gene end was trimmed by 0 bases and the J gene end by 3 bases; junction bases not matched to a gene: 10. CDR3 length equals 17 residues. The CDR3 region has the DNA TGCGCCAGCAGTCAATCTAAAGACAGGGCCAGGGACACTGAAGCTTTCTTT. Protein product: CASSQSKDRARDTEAFF.

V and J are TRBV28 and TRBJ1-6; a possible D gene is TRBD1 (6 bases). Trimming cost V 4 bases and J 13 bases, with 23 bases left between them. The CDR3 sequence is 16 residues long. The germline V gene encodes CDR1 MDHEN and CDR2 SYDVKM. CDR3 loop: CASSSTGRERNGPLHF. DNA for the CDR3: TGTGCCAGCAGTTCTACAGGGAGAGAAAGGAACGGGCCCCTCCACTTT.

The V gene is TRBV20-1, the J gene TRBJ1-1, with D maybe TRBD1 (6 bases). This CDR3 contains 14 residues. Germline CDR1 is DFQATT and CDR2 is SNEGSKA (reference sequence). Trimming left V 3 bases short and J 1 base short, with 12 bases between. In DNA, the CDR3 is TGCAGTGCTAGTAACAGGGCTTCGAACACTGAAGCTTTCTTT. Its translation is CSASNRASNTEAFF.

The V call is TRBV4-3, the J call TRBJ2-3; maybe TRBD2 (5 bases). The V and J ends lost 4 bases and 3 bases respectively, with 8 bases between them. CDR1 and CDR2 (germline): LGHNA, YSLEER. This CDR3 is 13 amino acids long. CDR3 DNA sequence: TGCGCCAGCAGCCGACTATTGACAGATACGCAGTATTTT. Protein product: CASSRLLTDTQYF.

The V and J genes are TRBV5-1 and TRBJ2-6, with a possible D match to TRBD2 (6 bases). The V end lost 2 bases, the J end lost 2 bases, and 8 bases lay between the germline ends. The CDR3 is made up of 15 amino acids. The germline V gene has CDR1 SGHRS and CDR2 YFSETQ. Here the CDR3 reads CASSFGSTGANVLTF. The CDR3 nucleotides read TGCGCCAGCAGCTTCGGGAGTACTGGGGCCAACGTCCTGACTTTC.

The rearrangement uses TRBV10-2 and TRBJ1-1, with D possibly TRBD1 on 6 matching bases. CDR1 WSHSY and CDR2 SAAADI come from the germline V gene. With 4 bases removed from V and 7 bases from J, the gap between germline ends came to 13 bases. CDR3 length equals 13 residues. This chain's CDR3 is CASSGGWGREAFF. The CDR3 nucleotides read TGCGCCAGCAGTGGGGGTTGGGGGCGTGAAGCTTTCTTT.

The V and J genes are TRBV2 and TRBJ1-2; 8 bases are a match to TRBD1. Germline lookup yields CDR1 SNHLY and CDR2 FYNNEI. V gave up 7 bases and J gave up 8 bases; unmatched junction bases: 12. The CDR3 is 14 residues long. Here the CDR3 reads CASIATGGFQGYTF. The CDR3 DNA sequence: TGTGCCAGCATTGCTACAGGGGGGTTTCAGGGCTACACCTTC.

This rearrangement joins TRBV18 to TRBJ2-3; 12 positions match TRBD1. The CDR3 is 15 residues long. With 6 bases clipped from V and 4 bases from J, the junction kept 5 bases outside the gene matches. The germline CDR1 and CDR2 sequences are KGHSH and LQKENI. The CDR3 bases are TGTGCCAGCTCCCCCGGGACAGGGGGCGCAGATACGCAGTATTTT. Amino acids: CASSPGTGGADTQYF.

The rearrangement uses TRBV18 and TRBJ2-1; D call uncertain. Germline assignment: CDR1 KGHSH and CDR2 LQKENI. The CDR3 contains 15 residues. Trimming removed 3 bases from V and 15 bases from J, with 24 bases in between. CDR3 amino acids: CASSPRRGYYTKRFF. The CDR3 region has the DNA TGTGCCAGCTCACCTCGTAGAGGATATTACACAAAGCGGTTCTTC.

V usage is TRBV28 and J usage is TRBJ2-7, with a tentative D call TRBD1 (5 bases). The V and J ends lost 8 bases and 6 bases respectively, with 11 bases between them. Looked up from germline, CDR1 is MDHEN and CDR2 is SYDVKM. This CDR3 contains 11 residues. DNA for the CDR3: TGTGCCAGCCTTGACAGAACCGAGCAGTACTTC. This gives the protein CASLDRTEQYF.

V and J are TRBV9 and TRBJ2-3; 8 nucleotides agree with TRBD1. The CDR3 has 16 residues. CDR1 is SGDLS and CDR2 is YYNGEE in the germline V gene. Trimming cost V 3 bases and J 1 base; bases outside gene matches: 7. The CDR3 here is CASSAETGARTDTQYF. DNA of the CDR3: TGTGCCAGCAGCGCGGAGACAGGGGCCCGCACAGATACGCAGTATTTT.

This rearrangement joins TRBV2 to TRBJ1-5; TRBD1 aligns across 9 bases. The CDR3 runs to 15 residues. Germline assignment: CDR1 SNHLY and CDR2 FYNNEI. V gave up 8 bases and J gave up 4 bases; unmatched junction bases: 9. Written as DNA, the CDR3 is TGTGCCAGCGGTCCGCGGACAGGGGAAAATCAGCCCCAGCATTTT. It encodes CASGPRTGENQPQHF.

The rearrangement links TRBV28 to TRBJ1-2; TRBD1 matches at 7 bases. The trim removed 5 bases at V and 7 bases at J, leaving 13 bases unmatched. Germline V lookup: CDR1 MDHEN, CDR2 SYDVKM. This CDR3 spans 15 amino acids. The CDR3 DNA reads TGTGCCAGCAGTCAGGGACAGACCGTCATTTTTGGCTACACCTTC. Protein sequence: CASSQGQTVIFGYTF.

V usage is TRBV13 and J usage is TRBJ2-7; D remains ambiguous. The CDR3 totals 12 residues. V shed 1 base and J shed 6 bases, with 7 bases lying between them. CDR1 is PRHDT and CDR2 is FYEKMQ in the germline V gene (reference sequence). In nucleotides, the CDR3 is TGTGCCAGCAGCTTAGACCAGTCCGAGCAGTACTTC. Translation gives CASSLDQSEQYF.

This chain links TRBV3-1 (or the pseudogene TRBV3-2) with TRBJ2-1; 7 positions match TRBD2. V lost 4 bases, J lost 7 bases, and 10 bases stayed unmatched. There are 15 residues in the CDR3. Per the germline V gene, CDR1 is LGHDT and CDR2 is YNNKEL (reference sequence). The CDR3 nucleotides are TGTGCCAGCAGCCCGGCGGGAGCATGGGAGAATGAGCAGTTCTTC. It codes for CASSPAGAWENEQFF.